The 25 T cell receptor beta chains reported below all come from one sample, sequenced in a study of regulatory T cells in long-lasting Graves disease. CDR3 regions were amplified by Arm-PCR using iRepertoire HTBI primers to build TCR beta libraries. TCRdb processed the multiplex PCR reads anew with MiXCR; each CDR3 protein has one entry. The sample lists roughly 400,000 distinct CDR3 sequences, approximately 22% occurring once. The time point is: persistent/refractory GD, antithyroid drugs over 5 years with positive TRAb. PBMC RNA was the source of the TCR library. Sample: peripheral blood mononuclear cells (PBMCs), taken when the disease was refractory, from a patient treated with antithyroid drugs. These TCRs come from a female donor with Graves disease.

The sample holds many counts of this clonotype. The chain has TRBV6-2 or TRBV6-3 and TRBJ2-7; 10 positions match TRBD2. Germline-derived CDR1 and CDR2 are MNHEY and SVGEGT. With V trimmed by 4 bases and J by 5 bases, 8 bases remained unmatched. This CDR3 spans 15 amino acids. DNA for the CDR3: TGTGCCAGCAGTTCTCAAACTAGCGGGAACGACGAGCAGTACTTC. Amino acid sequence: CASSSQTSGNDEQYF.

This clonotype was seen at least ten times. The chain uses TRBV30 and TRBJ2-7; D perhaps matches TRBD2 (6 bases). V was trimmed by 7 bases and J by 3 bases, leaving 16 bases between them. There are 13 residues in the CDR3. The germline V gene encodes CDR1 GTSNPN and CDR2 SVGIG (reference sequence). CDR3 in amino acids: CALNGGVIYEQYF. The CDR3 DNA reads TGTGCCTTAAACGGAGGGGTAATCTACGAGCAGTACTTC.

This clonotype was counted a few times. The gene calls are TRBV27 and TRBJ2-7; TRBD2 matches at 11 bases. The germline CDR1 and CDR2 sequences are MNHEY and SMNVEV (reference sequence). The CDR3 runs to 18 residues. V lost 5 bases, J lost 2 bases, and 14 bases stayed unmatched. CDR3: CASSEVALGTSGTYEQYF. In nucleotides, the CDR3 is TGTGCCAGCAGTGAAGTAGCGTTAGGGACTAGCGGCACCTACGAGCAGTACTTC.

V gene TRBV14 combines with J gene TRBJ2-7; 8 bases fit TRBD2. The CDR3 has 16 amino acids. In germline, CDR1 is SGHDN, CDR2 FVKESK. J lost 4 bases, V lost 0 bases, and 8 bases had no gene match. CDR3 residues: CASSQEAGAPAYEQYF. CDR3 bases: TGTGCCAGCAGCCAAGAAGCGGGAGCCCCAGCATACGAGCAGTACTTC.

The chain carries TRBV7-8 and TRBJ2-3; D possibly uses TRBD1 or TRBD2 (6 bases each). This CDR3 comprises 15 residues. CDR1 and CDR2 (germline): SGHVS, FQNEAQ. V dropped 7 bases and J dropped 4 bases, with 18 bases sitting between them. The CDR3 sequence is CASTRGLAQPDTQYF. The CDR3 DNA sequence: TGTGCCAGCACCAGGGGACTGGCCCAGCCAGATACGCAGTATTTT.

On this clonotype itself: A read error is the likely source, as a far larger clone sits one nucleotide away. Because it lacks the conserved phenylalanine or tryptophan at the end, this CDR3 is likely a read error. The chain carries TRBV6-5 and TRBJ1-1; TRBD1 is a possible D gene (5 bases). The CDR3 totals 14 residues. The germline V gene encodes CDR1 MNHEY and CDR2 SVGAGI. Trimming shortened V by 0 bases and J by 6 bases, and 11 bases separated the two germline ends. CDR3 nucleotides: TGTGCCAGCAGTTACTCTCAGGGTAACGCTGAAGCTTTCCTT. Its protein is CASSYSQGNAEAFL.

This clonotype has more than one count but fewer than ten. The J gene is TRBJ1-1, the V gene TRBV20-1; 7 bases are shared with TRBD1. The CDR3 contains 12 residues. The J segment lost 1 base and the V segment lost 6 bases, leaving 2 bases of the junction unmatched. Germline CDR1 DFQATT, CDR2 SNEGSKA (reference sequence). In DNA form, the CDR3 reads TGCAGTGCGGGACAGAAGAACACTGAAGCTTTCTTT. It encodes CSAGQKNTEAFF.

At least ten counts were recorded for this clonotype. The V gene is TRBV7-3, the J gene TRBJ1-6, with D possibly being TRBD1 (5 bases). Germline assignment: CDR1 SGHTA and CDR2 FQGTGA. V lost 4 bases and J lost 3, with 10 bases in between. CDR3 length equals 15 residues. CDR3: CASSSTGNYNSPLHF. The DNA of the CDR3 is TGTGCCAGCAGCTCAACAGGAAACTATAATTCACCCCTCCACTTT.

The chain links TRBV5-1 to TRBJ2-7; 9 bases fit TRBD1. Trimming removed 4 bases from V and 6 bases from J; junction bases left unmatched: 8. Germline V lookup: CDR1 SGHRS, CDR2 YFSETQ. This CDR3 spans 14 amino acids. The CDR3 region is CASSNRDRAIEQYF. In DNA form, the CDR3 reads TGCGCCAGCAGCAACCGGGACAGGGCAATCGAGCAGTACTTC.

There are many counts of this clonotype. The rearrangement joins TRBV7-8 to TRBJ1-2; 7 bases align to TRBD1. This CDR3 is built from 12 residues. Germline V gene lookup returns CDR1 SGHVS and CDR2 FQNEAQ. The junction had 4 bases not matched to a gene; V was cut back by 4 bases and J by 8 bases. The CDR3 region has the DNA TGTGCCAGCAGCTCAGCAGGGGGAGGCTACACCTTC. It specifies CASSSAGGGYTF.

This clonotype was seen at least ten times. V is TRBV2 and J is TRBJ1-5, with TRBD1 matching 8 bases. The CDR3 has 16 amino acids. V lost 6 bases, J lost 0 bases, and 7 bases stayed unmatched. The V gene's germline CDR1 is SNHLY and CDR2 FYNNEI. In DNA form, the CDR3 reads TGTGCCAGCAGGCGACAGGGGACGCTTAGCAATCAGCCCCAGCATTTT. Translated: CASRRQGTLSNQPQHF. The entire variable domain, with the rest obtained from reference TRBV2 and TRBJ1-5, is as follows: EPEVTQTPSHQVTQMGQEVILRCVPISNHLYFYWYRQILGQKVEFLVSFYNNEISEKSEIFDDQFSVERPDGSNFTLKIRSTKLEDSAMYFCASRRQGTLSNQPQHFGDGTRLSIL.

This rearrangement joins TRBV4-1 to TRBJ2-7; D is unresolved. This CDR3 comprises 14 residues. The V end lost 0 bases, the J end lost 5 bases, and 11 bases lay between the germline ends. Germline assignment: CDR1 MGHRA and CDR2 YSYEKL. The DNA of the CDR3 is TGCGCCAGCAGCCAAGACGGGCAGGACCACGAGCAGTACTTC. Protein product: CASSQDGQDHEQYF.

This clonotype was counted ten times or more. This sequence joins TRBV20-1 and TRBJ2-5; 12 bases line up with TRBD1. Germline V gene sequence: CDR1 DFQATT, CDR2 SNEGSKA (reference sequence). V lost 4 bases, J lost 4 bases, and 10 bases stayed unmatched. CDR3 length: 16 residues. DNA for the CDR3: TGCAGTGCTAAGGGAGGGGGACAGGGGGCTATAGAGACCCAGTACTTC. As protein: CSAKGGGQGAIETQYF.

This clonotype was seen ten or more times. This chain links TRBV12-3 or TRBV12-4 with TRBJ1-6, with D uncertain. This CDR3 contains 14 residues. V lost 3 bases and J 6 bases, leaving 9 bases between the germline ends. The DNA for the CDR3 is TGTGCCAGCAGTTTTTCAGAGACTAATTCACCCCTCCACTTT. Translating gives CASSFSETNSPLHF.

In this sample, this clonotype turned up a few times. The chain joins TRBV6-1 to TRBJ2-1, with a weak D call TRBD2 (5 bases). Germline values: CDR1 MNHNS, CDR2 SASEGT. The CDR3 runs to 15 residues. Trimming pared 5 bases from V and 6 bases from J, leaving 17 bases between. Here the CDR3 reads CASSLSGEGGNEQFF. Here the CDR3 DNA reads TGTGCCAGCAGTCTCAGCGGCGAAGGAGGCAATGAGCAGTTCTTC.

The CDR3 is CASSLNREDNSPLHF. The CDR3 nucleotides are TGTGCCAGCAGTCTGAACAGGGAGGATAATTCACCCCTCCACTTT. The chain links TRBV6-1 to TRBJ1-6; D possibly corresponds to TRBD1 (6 bases). Trimming left V 5 bases short and J 5 bases short, with 13 bases between. Germline CDR1 reads MNHNS; CDR2 reads SASEGT. This CDR3 contains 15 residues.

This clonotype was seen many times. This chain joins TRBV6-1 and TRBJ1-2; D is unclear. Trimming shortened V by 4 bases and J by 4 bases, and 13 bases separated the two germline ends. The germline gives CDR1 MNHNS, CDR2 SASEGT. The CDR3 runs to 14 residues. Here the CDR3 reads CASSATYLLYGYTF. CDR3 DNA sequence: TGTGCCAGCAGTGCGACCTACCTCCTCTATGGCTACACCTTC.

The chain couples TRBV28 to TRBJ1-1; no clear D. Germline V gives CDR1 MDHEN, CDR2 SYDVKM. The V end lost 5 bases, the J end lost 3 bases, and 19 bases lay between the germline ends. There are 16 residues in the CDR3. CDR3 in DNA: TGTGCCAGCAGTCCGGGGATGGGAGGGTTCCACACTGAAGCTTTCTTT. It specifies CASSPGMGGFHTEAFF.

This clonotype was counted ten times or more. The chain uses TRBV6-2 or TRBV6-3 and TRBJ2-7, with TRBD1 identical over 8 bases. Germline loops: CDR1 MNHEY, CDR2 SVGEGT. The CDR3 is 14 residues long. Trimming at V came to 5 bases and at J to 6 bases, leaving 9 bases not matched to a gene. This chain's CDR3 is CASSKDRGVGEQYF. The CDR3, as DNA: TGTGCCAGCAGTAAAGACAGGGGAGTGGGCGAGCAGTACTTC.

The CDR3 here is CASSLERPSYEQYF. The CDR3 DNA sequence: TGCGCCAGCAGCTTGGAAAGACCCTCCTACGAGCAGTACTTC. V and J are TRBV5-1 and TRBJ2-7; D remains ambiguous. Trimming took 0 bases from V and 0 from J, leaving 7 bases between them. The germline V gene has CDR1 SGHRS and CDR2 YFSETQ. The CDR3 totals 14 residues.

This clonotype was picked up a small number of times. J is TRBJ1-1 and V is TRBV9; no reliable D call. V was clipped by 0 bases and J by 8 bases, with 11 bases between them. The CDR3 runs to 13 residues. Germline CDR1 and CDR2: SGDLS and YYNGEE. The CDR3 DNA follows: TGTGCCAGCAGCGTAGTTACCGGTTCCGAAGCTTTCTTT. Encoded protein: CASSVVTGSEAFF.

This clonotype was detected many times. For the CDR3, the DNA is TGTGCCAGCAGGGCAGGCTCCTATAGCAATCAGCCCCAGCATTTT. It yields the protein CASRAGSYSNQPQHF. J is TRBJ1-5 and V is TRBV2; D gene ambiguous. Germline V gene data show CDR1 as SNHLY and CDR2 as FYNNEI. Trimming stripped 6 bases from V and 0 bases from J, with 12 bases between. The CDR3 length is 15 residues.

Notes on this clonotype: This sequence may be a read error, since a much larger clone differs from it by one base. The V and J genes are TRBV11-3 and TRBJ1-1; 12 positions match TRBD1. The CDR3 extends over 14 amino acids. Per the germline V gene, CDR1 is SGHNT and CDR2 is YENEEA. V was pared by 5 bases and J by 6 bases, with 4 bases of the junction left unmatched. CDR3 sequence reads: CASSHGTGGAEAFF. The CDR3 coding sequence is TGTGCCAGCAGCCACGGGACAGGGGGCGCTGAAGCTTTCTTT.

The V gene is TRBV5-1, the J gene TRBJ2-1; 7 positions match TRBD1. Per germline, CDR1 SGHRS and CDR2 YFSETQ. The CDR3 is 15 amino acids. The J segment lost 8 bases and the V segment lost 0 bases, leaving 8 bases of the junction unmatched. The CDR3 DNA reads as TGCGCCAGCAGCTTGGGAGGGGGCGCCCTCGATGAGCAGTTCTTC. It specifies CASSLGGGALDEQFF.

This clonotype has more than one count but fewer than ten. This sequence joins TRBV7-9 and TRBJ2-7, with 7 bases aligning to TRBD1. The V gene end was trimmed by 0 bases and the J gene end by 5 bases; junction bases not matched to a gene: 7. This CDR3 contains 15 residues. Germline-derived CDR1 and CDR2 are SEHNR and FQNEAQ (reference sequence). The CDR3 bases are TGTGCCAGCAGCTTAGCGTCGACAGGGAAGGACGAGCAGTACTTC. Amino acid sequence: CASSLASTGKDEQYF.